The clone carrying this TCR beta chain was detected a few times. Its antigen is not known. The CDR3 is made up of 14 amino acids. Germline loops: CDR1 DFQATT, CDR2 SNEGSKA (reference sequence). Trimming removed 6 bases from V and 3 bases from J; junction bases left unmatched: 10. Next came a second PCR, run for about 6 to 12 cycles, which used a sample-barcoded 5' primer along with a J-beta primer mix. Each cDNA molecule was tagged by a template-switch adaptor with 12 random nucleotides. From each sample, at least 3 million paired-end reads containing CDR3 were obtained. TCRdb reanalysed the 5' RACE reads using MiXCR and keeps one entry per CDR3 protein. The sample includes around 750,000 distinct CDR3 sequences, approximately 55% of them seen just once. The data originate from a study of blood T cells in healthy people across ages. Study-wide results and caveats: Per million T cells, TCR beta diversity dropped about linearly as age rose. Diversity of TCR beta correlated strongly with naive T cell percentage.

The clonotype was recovered from a man older than 75 in good health. The rearrangement joins TRBV20-1 to TRBJ2-5; 7 nucleotides line up with TRBD1. The sample consisted of blood. For the CDR3, the DNA is TGCAGTGCCACCCTGACAGGGAAGGAAGAGACCCAGTACTTC. It is translated as CSATLTGKEETQYF.